The 24 T cell receptor beta chains listed next were all sequenced from one sample in a study of T-cell reconstitution after alpha-beta-depleted transplantation in children. Construction of the TCRbeta library involved unique molecular identifiers. MiXCR was run by TCRdb on the PCR reads, yielding one entry per CDR3 protein. The sample contains roughly 400,000 distinct CDR3 sequences, over 40% of which appear only once. Here the sequenced sample was PBMCs, taken before TCRalphabeta/CD19-depleted stem cell transplant. The receptors stem from a girl aged 2 to 10 with aplastic anemia, due to receive a stem cell transplant.

The V call is TRBV6-1, the J call TRBJ2-5, with D possibly matching TRBD2 (6 bases). Germline loops: CDR1 MNHNS, CDR2 SASEGT. V was trimmed by 6 bases and J by 7 bases, leaving 21 bases between them. CDR3 length: 15 residues. The chain's CDR3 is CASSPGILGGWTQYF. The CDR3 bases are TGTGCCAGCAGCCCCGGCATTTTGGGGGGTTGGACCCAGTACTTC.

This clonotype is deemed medium-sized. The chain couples TRBV14 to TRBJ2-2, with unresolved D. This CDR3 contains 14 residues. CDR1 and CDR2 from the germline V gene are SGHDN and FVKESK. V gave up 6 bases and J gave up 4 bases, with 12 bases separating them. CDR3 DNA: TGTGCCAGCAGTCCCTACGGCGTCACCGGGGAGCTGTTTTTT. It specifies CASSPYGVTGELFF.

This clonotype was found a few times. The chain uses TRBV12-3 or TRBV12-4 and TRBJ2-7; D gene ambiguous. CDR3 length: 13 residues. V was shortened by 3 bases and J by 6 bases, with 12 bases between the two germline ends. DNA of the CDR3: TGTGCCAGCAGTTTGACCCCTCCCGTCGAGCAGTACTTC. Residues: CASSLTPPVEQYF.

The chain carries TRBV28 and TRBJ2-5; no reliable D call. The germline V gene has CDR1 MDHEN and CDR2 SYDVKM. Trimming took off 8 bases at V and 0 bases at J, with 7 bases between the two ends. The CDR3 runs 12 residues. CDR3: CASGVYQETQYF. The CDR3 DNA reads as TGTGCCAGCGGGGTGTACCAAGAGACCCAGTACTTC.

V is TRBV20-1 and J is TRBJ1-5; a weak D match, TRBD1 (6 bases). CDR3 size: 15 residues. Trimming pared 3 bases from V and 2 bases from J, leaving 14 bases between. Germline V CDR1 and CDR2: DFQATT, SNEGSKA (reference sequence). The CDR3 nucleotides are TGCAGTGCTAGGGATTCCGGACAGCGCAATCAGCCCCAGCATTTT. It is translated as CSARDSGQRNQPQHF.

This chain connects TRBV21-1 to TRBJ2-5. TRBV21-1 is reported as a pseudogene. This CDR3 spans 14 amino acids. In DNA form, the CDR3 reads TGTGCCAGCAGCAAAGACGCGAAGGGAGAGACCCAGTACTTC. This sequence encodes CASSKDAKGETQYF.

CDR3 nucleotide sequence: TGTGCCAGCACCCGGGGAGGTAGCGGGAGAGCCTACAATGAGCAGTTCTTC. Amino acid sequence: CASTRGGSGRAYNEQFF. This sequence joins TRBV7-6 and TRBJ2-1, with 9 bases matching TRBD2. The CDR3 has 17 residues. Per the germline V gene, CDR1 is SGHVS and CDR2 is FNYEAQ. J lost 2 bases, V lost 7 bases, and 12 bases had no gene match.

Many counts were recorded for this clonotype. The chain carries TRBV12-3 or TRBV12-4 and TRBJ2-7; weak D call: TRBD1 (6 bases). Trimming stripped 5 bases from V and 1 base from J, with 12 bases between. This CDR3 has 14 residues. CDR3 DNA: TGTGCCAGCAGTCCCCCTGGACAGTCCTACGAGCAGTACTTC. Translating it yields CASSPPGQSYEQYF.

This clonotype was counted at least ten times. CDR3 sequence reads: CASSRGGQGPGELFF. CDR3 in DNA: TGTGCCAGCAGCCGAGGAGGACAGGGCCCCGGGGAGCTGTTTTTT. The rearrangement joins TRBV12-3 or TRBV12-4 to TRBJ2-2, with 8 bases fitting TRBD1. The V and J ends lost 6 bases and 6 bases, in that order; junction bases with no gene match: 9. The CDR3 covers 15 residues.

J is TRBJ2-3 and V is TRBV6-5, with TRBD1 identical over 8 bases. The CDR3 extends over 16 amino acids. Germline-derived CDR1 and CDR2 are MNHEY and SVGAGI. The V segment lost 2 bases and the J segment 3 bases; nucleotides outside the gene matches: 7. The CDR3 region has the DNA TGTGCCAGCAGTTACCAGGGGGCGATTGAAACAGATACGCAGTATTTT. It specifies CASSYQGAIETDTQYF.

This clonotype was recorded at least ten times. The V call is TRBV20-1, the J call TRBJ1-5; a possible D gene is TRBD1 (5 bases). Germline V gene sequence: CDR1 DFQATT, CDR2 SNEGSKA (reference sequence). Trimming pared 6 bases from V and 6 bases from J, leaving 15 bases between. The CDR3 length is 13 residues. The CDR3 DNA is TGCAGTGCGGGGGGTAAAGGATCTCAGCCCCAGCATTTT. Translation: CSAGGKGSQPQHF.

The sample holds many counts of this clonotype. The J gene is TRBJ2-7, the V gene TRBV7-6, with a possible D match to TRBD2 (6 bases). Germline V gene lookup returns CDR1 SGHVS and CDR2 FNYEAQ. The CDR3 runs 13 residues. V dropped 3 bases and J dropped 4 bases, with 10 bases sitting between them. CDR3 residues: CASSFGLSYEQYF. As DNA, the CDR3 is TGTGCCAGCAGCTTTGGACTAAGTTACGAGCAGTACTTC.

This rearrangement joins TRBV5-8 to TRBJ1-5; no clear D gene. V shed 1 base and J shed 0 bases, with 8 bases lying between them. The CDR3 is 15 residues long. CDR1 is SGHTS, CDR2 YDEGEE, per germline. Here the CDR3 DNA reads TGTGCCAGCAGCTTGTGGGCCAGTAGCAATCAGCCCCAGCATTTT. Translation: CASSLWASSNQPQHF.

This rearrangement joins TRBV27 to TRBJ2-5; D might be TRBD1 or TRBD2, each matching 5 bases. Trimming removed 8 bases from V and 5 bases from J, with 27 bases in between. The V gene's germline CDR1 is MNHEY and CDR2 SMNVEV (reference sequence). The CDR3 sequence is 17 residues long. The CDR3 reads CASAWGLSVGRTETQYF. The CDR3 nucleotides read TGTGCCAGCGCCTGGGGCCTTAGCGTGGGGAGAACTGAGACCCAGTACTTC.

This clonotype was found many times. The chain links TRBV10-3 to TRBJ1-4; D remains ambiguous. The CDR3 is 12 amino acids. The ends were cut back, 3 bases at V and 7 bases at J, with 6 bases in the middle. Germline loops: CDR1 ENHRY, CDR2 SYGVKD. The CDR3 DNA reads as TGTGCCATCAGTGAAGTGGGTGAAAAACTGTTTTTT. Translating it yields CAISEVGEKLFF.

The chain joins TRBV29-1 to TRBJ2-3; D is perhaps TRBD1 or TRBD2 (6 bases each). CDR3 length: 12 residues. V was clipped by 2 bases and J by 6 bases, with 9 bases between them. Germline V gene lookup returns CDR1 SQVTM and CDR2 ANQGSEA. CDR3 bases: TGCAGCGTTGAAAGGGGGGCGGATACGCAGTATTTT. Translated: CSVERGADTQYF.

This clonotype was counted once. The chain is built from TRBV29-1 and TRBJ1-2, with 9 positions matching TRBD1. V shed 6 bases and J 5 bases; nucleotides not matched to a gene: 7. CDR1 and CDR2 (germline): SQVTM, ANQGSEA. CDR3 size: 13 residues. The CDR3 DNA is TGCAGCGTGCCCCCACAGGGGGCGTATGGCTACACCTTC. Translated: CSVPPQGAYGYTF.

Comments on this clonotype: One junction end does not reproduce the germline sequence, and a read error may be involved. V usage is TRBV7-9 and J usage is TRBJ2-7; 10 bases align to TRBD2. CDR1 is SEHNR, CDR2 FQNEAQ, per germline (reference sequence). CDR3 length equals 15 residues. The CDR3 reads CASSLRTSGSYEQCF. In nucleotides, the CDR3 is TGTGCCAGCAGCTTAAGGACTAGCGGCTCCTACGAGCAGTGCTTC. The full variable domain, rest sourced from reference TRBV7-9 and TRBJ2-7, is DTGVSQNPRHKITKRGQNVTFRCDPISEHNRLYWYRQTLGQGPEFLTYFQNEAQLEKSRLLSDRFSAERPKGSFSTLEIQRTEQGDSAMYLCASSLRTSGSYEQCFGPGTRLTVT.

This clonotype was found many times. The chain is built from TRBV18 and TRBJ2-2; D might be TRBD1 (5 bases). The ends were cut back, 3 bases at V and 3 bases at J, with 5 bases in the middle. CDR1 is KGHSH, CDR2 LQKENI, per germline. This CDR3 is built from 13 residues. CDR3 nucleotide sequence: TGTGCCAGCTCACCCAGGGACACCGGGGAGCTGTTTTTT. As protein: CASSPRDTGELFF. Combining the CDR3 with reference TRBV18 and TRBJ2-2 gives the whole variable domain NAGVMQNPRHLVRRRGQEARLRCSPMKGHSHVYWYRQLPEEGLKFMVYLQKENIIDESGMPKERFSAEFPKEGPSILRIQQVVRGDSAAYFCASSPRDTGELFFGEGSRLTVL.

This chain connects TRBV7-2 to TRBJ2-7; D gene uncertain. Deletions cut 1 base from V and 4 bases from J, with 8 bases between. This CDR3 is 13 amino acids long. CDR1 and CDR2 from the germline V gene are SGHTA and FQGNSA. CDR3 nucleotides: TGTGCCAGCAGCTTAGTAATTGGGTACGAGCAGTACTTC. As protein: CASSLVIGYEQYF.

The genes are TRBV5-1 and TRBJ2-7; no definite D call. V shed 3 bases and J shed 3 bases, with 10 bases lying between them. The CDR3 is 13 amino acids. Germline V CDR1 and CDR2: SGHRS, YFSETQ. CDR3 in DNA: TGCGCCAGCAGCTATCGGGTCGGCTACGAGCAGTACTTC. This gives the protein CASSYRVGYEQYF.

This clonotype was counted only a few times. The chain employs TRBV18 and TRBJ2-1; 7 bases fit TRBD1. The germline CDR1 and CDR2 sequences are KGHSH and LQKENI. V dropped 6 bases and J dropped 15; count of bases not matched to a gene: 14. The CDR3 has 13 residues. CDR3 DNA: TGTGCCAGCTCGCTCCGGGACAGTCGATTCTTGTTCTTC. Protein product: CASSLRDSRFLFF.

This clonotype was observed many times. The J gene is TRBJ2-7, the V gene TRBV10-3; no clear D gene. This CDR3 comprises 16 residues. V was clipped by 6 bases and J by 8 bases, with 26 bases between them. Germline CDR1 is ENHRY and CDR2 is SYGVKD. The CDR3 region has the DNA TGTGCCATCAGGAACCAGGTAACCCCAATCCTTGACCAGCAGTACTTC. This gives the protein CAIRNQVTPILDQQYF.

The chain links TRBV20-1 to TRBJ2-5, with 8 bases matching TRBD2. The CDR3 is made up of 13 amino acids. J was trimmed by 1 base and V by 6 bases; bases with no gene match: 4. Germline V lookup: CDR1 DFQATT, CDR2 SNEGSKA (reference sequence). This chain's CDR3 is CSAYGRGQETQYF. CDR3 bases: TGCAGTGCCTACGGGAGGGGCCAAGAGACCCAGTACTTC.